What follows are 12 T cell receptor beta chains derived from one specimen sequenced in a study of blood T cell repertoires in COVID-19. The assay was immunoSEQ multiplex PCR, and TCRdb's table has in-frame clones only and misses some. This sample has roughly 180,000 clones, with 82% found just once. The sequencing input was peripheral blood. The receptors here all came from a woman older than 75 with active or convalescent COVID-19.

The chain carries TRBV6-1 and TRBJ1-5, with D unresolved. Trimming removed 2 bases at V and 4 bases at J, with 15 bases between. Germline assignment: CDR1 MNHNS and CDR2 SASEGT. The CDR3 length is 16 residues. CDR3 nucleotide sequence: TGTGCCAGCAGTGAAAATTCGGCGGCGTGGAATCAGCCCCAGCATTTT. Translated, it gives CASSENSAAWNQPQHF.

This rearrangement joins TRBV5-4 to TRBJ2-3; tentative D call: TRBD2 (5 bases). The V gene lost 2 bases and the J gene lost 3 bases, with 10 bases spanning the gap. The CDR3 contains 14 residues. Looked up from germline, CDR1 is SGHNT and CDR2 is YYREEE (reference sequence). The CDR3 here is CASSFGLDTDTQYF. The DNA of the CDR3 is TGTGCCAGCAGCTTTGGACTGGATACAGATACGCAGTATTTT.

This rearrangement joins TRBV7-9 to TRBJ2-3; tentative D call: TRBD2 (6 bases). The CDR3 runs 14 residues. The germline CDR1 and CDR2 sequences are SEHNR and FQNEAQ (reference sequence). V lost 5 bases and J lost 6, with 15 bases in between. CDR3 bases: TGTGCCAGCAGCCCACAGACTAGGTGGGATACGCAGTATTTT. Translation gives CASSPQTRWDTQYF.

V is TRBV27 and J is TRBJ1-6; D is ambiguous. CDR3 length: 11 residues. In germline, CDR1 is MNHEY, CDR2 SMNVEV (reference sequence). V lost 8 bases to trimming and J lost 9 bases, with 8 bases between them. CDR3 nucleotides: TGTGCCAGCGGGCTTAGTTCACCCCTCCACTTT. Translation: CASGLSSPLHF.

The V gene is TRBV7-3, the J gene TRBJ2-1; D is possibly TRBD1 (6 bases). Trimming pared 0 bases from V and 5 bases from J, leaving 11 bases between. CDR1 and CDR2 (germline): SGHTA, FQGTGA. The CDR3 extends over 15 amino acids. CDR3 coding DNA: TGTGCCAGCAGCTTAACGACAGGTGGGAACAATGAGCAGTTCTTC. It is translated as CASSLTTGGNNEQFF. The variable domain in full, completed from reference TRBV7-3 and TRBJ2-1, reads GAGVSQTPSNKVTEKGKYVELRCDPISGHTALYWYRQSLGQGPEFLIYFQGTGAADDSGLPNDRFFAVRPEGSVSTLKIQRTERGDSAVYLCASSLTTGGNNEQFFGPGTRLTVL.

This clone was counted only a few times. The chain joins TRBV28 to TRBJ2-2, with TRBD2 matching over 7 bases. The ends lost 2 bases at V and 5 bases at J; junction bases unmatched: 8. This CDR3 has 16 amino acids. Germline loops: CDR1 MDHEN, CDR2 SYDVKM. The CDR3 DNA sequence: TGTGCCAGCAGTTTACCCCGAGGAGCGGGAACCGGGGAGCTGTTTTTT. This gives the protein CASSLPRGAGTGELFF.

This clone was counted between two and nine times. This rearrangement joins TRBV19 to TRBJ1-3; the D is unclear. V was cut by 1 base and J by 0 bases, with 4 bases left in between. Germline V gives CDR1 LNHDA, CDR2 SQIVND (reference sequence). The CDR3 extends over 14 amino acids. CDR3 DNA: TGTGCCAGTAGTATAGCCGGCTCTGGAAACACCATATATTTT. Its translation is CASSIAGSGNTIYF.

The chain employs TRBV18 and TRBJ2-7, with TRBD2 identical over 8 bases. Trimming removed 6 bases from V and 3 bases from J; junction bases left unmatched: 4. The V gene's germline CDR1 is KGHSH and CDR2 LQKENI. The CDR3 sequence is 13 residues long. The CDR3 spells CASSQGTSYEQYF. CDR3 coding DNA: TGTGCCAGCTCCCAAGGGACTAGCTACGAGCAGTACTTC.

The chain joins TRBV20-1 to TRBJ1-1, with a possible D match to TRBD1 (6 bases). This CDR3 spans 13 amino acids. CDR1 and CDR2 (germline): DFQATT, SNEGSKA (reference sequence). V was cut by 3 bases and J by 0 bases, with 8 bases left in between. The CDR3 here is CSASDRLNTEAFF. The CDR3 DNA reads TGCAGTGCTAGTGACAGGTTGAACACTGAAGCTTTCTTT.

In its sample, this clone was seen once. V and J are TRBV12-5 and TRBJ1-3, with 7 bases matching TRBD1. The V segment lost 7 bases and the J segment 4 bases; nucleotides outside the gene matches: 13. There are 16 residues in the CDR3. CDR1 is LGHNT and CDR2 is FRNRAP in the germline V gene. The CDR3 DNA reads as TGTGCTAGTGCCTCGGAACTAACAGGGGTCGGAAACACCATATATTTT. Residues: CASASELTGVGNTIYF.

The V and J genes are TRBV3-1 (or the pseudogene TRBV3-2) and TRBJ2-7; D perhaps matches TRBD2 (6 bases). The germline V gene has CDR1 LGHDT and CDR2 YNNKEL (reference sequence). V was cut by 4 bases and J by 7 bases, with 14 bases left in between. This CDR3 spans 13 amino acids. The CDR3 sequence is CASSRGLLEEQYF. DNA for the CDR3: TGTGCCAGCAGCCGGGGACTCCTCGAGGAGCAGTACTTC.

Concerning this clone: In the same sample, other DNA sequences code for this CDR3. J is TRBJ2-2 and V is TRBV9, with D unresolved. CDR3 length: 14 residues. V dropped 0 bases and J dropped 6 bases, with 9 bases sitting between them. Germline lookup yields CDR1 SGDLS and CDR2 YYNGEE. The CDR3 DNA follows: TGTGCCAGCAGCGTAGCTCCGGGTTCCGGGGAGCTGTTTTTT. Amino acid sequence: CASSVAPGSGELFF.